These 30 T cell receptor beta chains share one sample of origin, sequenced in a study of T cell repertoires in cytomegalovirus infection. TCRdb reprocessed the reads via MiXCR and lists one record per CDR3 protein. Here the sample spans roughly 200,000 distinct CDR3 sequences, 15% to 20% being singletons. The material sequenced was CD8+ T cells from PBMCs. All receptors derive from a human donor in good health (CMV status not recorded). Some clones in this sample may be carry-over from other donors' samples.

This clonotype was seen a handful of times. The genes are TRBV12-3 or TRBV12-4 and TRBJ2-1; D is unresolved. This CDR3 is 13 amino acids long. V lost 5 bases, J lost 7 bases, and 12 bases lay in between. The chain's CDR3 is CASSPQGINEQFF. The CDR3 DNA reads as TGTGCCAGCAGTCCCCAAGGGATTAATGAGCAGTTCTTC.

J is TRBJ2-2 and V is TRBV12-3 or TRBV12-4; weak D call: TRBD1 (6 bases). The V end was cut by 1 base, the J end by 5 bases, with 11 bases between. The CDR3 length is 15 residues. The CDR3 spells CASSLGQVKTGELFF. CDR3 coding DNA: TGTGCCAGCAGTTTAGGACAGGTCAAGACCGGGGAGCTGTTTTTT.

This clonotype has more than one count but fewer than ten. V usage is TRBV7-9 and J usage is TRBJ1-2, with 10 bases lining up with TRBD1. The CDR3 runs to 15 residues. V shed 5 bases, J shed 2 bases, and the junction held 5 bases outside the gene matches. Germline V lookup: CDR1 SEHNR, CDR2 FQNEAQ (reference sequence). CDR3 region: CASSVDRGRNYGYTF. In DNA, the CDR3 is TGTGCCAGCAGCGTCGACAGGGGGCGGAACTATGGCTACACCTTC. The whole variable domain, remainder taken from reference TRBV7-9 and TRBJ1-2, is DTGVSQNPRHKITKRGQNVTFRCDPISEHNRLYWYRQTLGQGPEFLTYFQNEAQLEKSRLLSDRFSAERPKGSFSTLEIQRTEQGDSAMYLCASSVDRGRNYGYTFGSGTRLTVV.

This clonotype was seen a few times. V is TRBV7-2 and J is TRBJ1-1; D is undetermined. The length of the CDR3 is 12 residues. V was cut by 3 bases and J by 3 bases, with 5 bases left in between. Looked up from germline, CDR1 is SGHTA and CDR2 is FQGNSA. CDR3 in DNA: TGTGCCAGCAGCTTCAGAGACACTGAAGCTTTCTTT. Residues: CASSFRDTEAFF.

Points on this clonotype: A read error may be the cause here, since a much bigger clone is one base away. This chain links TRBV7-2 with TRBJ2-1; D possibly matches TRBD1 or TRBD2 (5 bases each). CDR3 length: 18 amino acids. Germline V gene lookup returns CDR1 SGHTA and CDR2 FQGNSA. The CDR3 is CPSSTISGTQRLYNEQFF. Here the CDR3 DNA reads TGTCCCAGCAGCACAATATCCGGGACCCAACGATTATACAATGAGCAGTTCTTC.

This clonotype was counted between two and nine times. V is TRBV7-6 and J is TRBJ2-5, with 8 bases aligning to TRBD1. The ends lost 5 bases at V and 5 bases at J; junction bases unmatched: 7. The CDR3 consists of 14 residues. Germline V gene data show CDR1 as SGHVS and CDR2 as FNYEAQ. CDR3 coding DNA: TGTGCCAGCAGCCCTTCCAGGGGGCGGGAGACCCAGTACTTC. Residues: CASSPSRGRETQYF.

The rearrangement links TRBV7-2 to TRBJ2-1, with D possibly being TRBD2 (6 bases). The CDR3 sequence is 16 residues long. Looked up from germline, CDR1 is SGHTA and CDR2 is FQGNSA. V dropped 2 bases and J dropped 7 bases, with 18 bases sitting between them. The CDR3 sequence: CASSLTAGYLGNEQFF. The CDR3 DNA reads TGTGCCAGCAGCTTAACAGCGGGCTACCTCGGTAATGAGCAGTTCTTC.

The genes are TRBV7-6 and TRBJ2-2; no reliable D call. V lost 1 base and J lost 4, with 19 bases in between. The CDR3 is made up of 18 amino acids. Germline values: CDR1 SGHVS, CDR2 FNYEAQ. CDR3 coding DNA: TGTGCCAGCAGCTTAGTGCACGGCGCCCGAGCAGGCACCGGGGAGCTGTTTTTT. It codes for CASSLVHGARAGTGELFF.

This clonotype was detected many times. V gene TRBV6-6 combines with J gene TRBJ2-7; weak D call: TRBD2 (6 bases). The CDR3 runs 16 residues. Trimming left V 0 bases short and J 5 bases short, with 17 bases between. The V gene's germline CDR1 is MNHNY and CDR2 SVGAGI (reference sequence). CDR3 DNA sequence: TGTGCCAGCAGTTACTCGGGGGACTCCACTACTGACGAGCAGTACTTC. Amino acids: CASSYSGDSTTDEQYF.

This clonotype was detected ten times or more. J is TRBJ2-7 and V is TRBV28; TRBD2 is a possible D gene (6 bases). This CDR3 region has 16 residues. Trimming stripped 4 bases from V and 3 bases from J, with 19 bases between. Germline V gene lookup returns CDR1 MDHEN and CDR2 SYDVKM. CDR3 nucleotide sequence: TGTGCCAGCAGTTCCCTGGGAGGCAGAGATTACTACGAGCAGTACTTC. As protein: CASSSLGGRDYYEQYF.

Comment on this clonotype: A much larger clonotype is one base distant, so this may be a read error. The chain uses TRBV5-6 and TRBJ1-2; possibly TRBD1 for D (5 bases). This CDR3 contains 14 residues. Germline V gene data show CDR1 as SGHDT and CDR2 as YYEEEE. The CDR3 loop is CASILRGTTYGYTF. CDR3 DNA sequence: TGTGCCAGCATCTTGAGGGGAACTACCTATGGCTACACCTTC.

J is TRBJ2-7 and V is TRBV11-2, with 8 bases matching TRBD1. The CDR3 length is 14 residues. Germline loops: CDR1 SGHAT, CDR2 FQNNGV. Trimming at V came to 5 bases and at J to 2 bases, leaving 5 bases not matched to a gene. The CDR3 is CASSLVTGAYEQYF. CDR3 bases: TGTGCCAGCAGCCTGGTGACAGGGGCCTACGAGCAGTACTTC.

The chain employs TRBV28 and TRBJ2-7; D is unclear. CDR1 is MDHEN and CDR2 is SYDVKM in the germline V gene. The CDR3 sequence is 15 residues long. V was shortened by 4 bases and J by 5 bases, with 18 bases between the two germline ends. CDR3 in DNA: TGTGCCAGCAGTTCCCTTTTGTTGAGGCTCGACGAGCAGTACTTC. It translates to CASSSLLLRLDEQYF.

J is TRBJ2-4 and V is TRBV20-1; possible D gene TRBD2, 5 bases. This CDR3 contains 14 residues. Trimming shortened V by 0 bases and J by 1 base, and 7 bases separated the two germline ends. Germline lookup yields CDR1 DFQATT and CDR2 SNEGSKA (reference sequence). CDR3: CSARDRTAKNIQYF. CDR3 DNA: TGCAGTGCTAGAGATAGGACTGCCAAAAACATTCAGTACTTC.

This clonotype has a handful of counts. The chain recombines TRBV9 with TRBJ2-1, with TRBD2 matching over 14 bases. Germline V gives CDR1 SGDLS, CDR2 YYNGEE. The CDR3 has 15 residues. V shed 0 bases and J 10 bases; nucleotides not matched to a gene: 3. The CDR3 bases are TGTGCCAGCAGCGTAGGACTAGCGGGGGGGCGGGAGCAGTTCTTC. Translated: CASSVGLAGGREQFF.

This chain links TRBV7-2 with TRBJ1-1; D ambiguous. Deletions cut 2 bases from V and 7 bases from J, with 11 bases between. Germline CDR1 reads SGHTA; CDR2 reads FQGNSA. The CDR3 runs 13 residues. The CDR3 DNA is TGTGCCAGCAGCTTAACGGTCAAAGGTGAAGCTTTCTTT. It encodes CASSLTVKGEAFF. The entire variable domain, with the rest obtained from reference TRBV7-2 and TRBJ1-1, is as follows: GAGVSQSPSNKVTEKGKDVELRCDPISGHTALYWYRQSLGQGLEFLIYFQGNSAPDKSGLPSDRFSAERTGGSVSTLTIQRTQQEDSAVYLCASSLTVKGEAFFGQGTRLTVV.

This clonotype occurred a few times. V is TRBV7-6 and J is TRBJ2-3; D possibly corresponds to TRBD1 (5 bases). Trimming stripped 5 bases from V and 6 bases from J, with 15 bases between. This CDR3 region has 14 residues. Germline V gene sequence: CDR1 SGHVS, CDR2 FNYEAQ. The CDR3, as DNA: TGTGCCAGCAGCACCCGCCCTTCAGGGGATACGCAGTATTTT. This sequence encodes CASSTRPSGDTQYF.

The gene calls are TRBV6-5 and TRBJ1-4, with D uncertain. Germline CDR1 reads MNHEY; CDR2 reads SVGAGI. This CDR3 is built from 15 residues. Trimming removed 7 bases from V and 4 bases from J, with 16 bases in between. DNA of the CDR3: TGTGCCAGCAACCCATACCCCACGGGTAATGAAAAACTGTTTTTT. Its protein is CASNPYPTGNEKLFF.

This clonotype was observed a few times. This chain links TRBV6-1 with TRBJ2-5; 7 bases are a match to TRBD2. Germline CDR1 is MNHNS and CDR2 is SASEGT. V lost 4 bases, J lost 0 bases, and 5 bases stayed unmatched. This CDR3 has 15 residues. CDR3 sequence reads: CASSGLAAYQETQYF. The CDR3 region has the DNA TGTGCCAGCAGTGGGCTAGCGGCGTACCAAGAGACCCAGTACTTC.

This clonotype was seen ten or more times. The V call is TRBV7-2, the J call TRBJ1-4; possible D gene TRBD1, 6 bases. The CDR3 spans 15 residues. Trimming pared 5 bases from V and 4 bases from J, leaving 14 bases between. Germline V lookup: CDR1 SGHTA, CDR2 FQGNSA. The CDR3 loop is CASSPGKGVNEKLFF. In DNA form, the CDR3 reads TGTGCCAGCAGCCCCGGGAAGGGGGTTAATGAAAAACTGTTTTTT. Full variable domain (outside the CDR3, taken from reference TRBV7-2 and TRBJ1-4): GAGVSQSPSNKVTEKGKDVELRCDPISGHTALYWYRQSLGQGLEFLIYFQGNSAPDKSGLPSDRFSAERTGGSVSTLTIQRTQQEDSAVYLCASSPGKGVNEKLFFGSGTQLSVL.

This rearrangement joins TRBV5-1 to TRBJ2-7, with 11 bases matching TRBD1. This CDR3 is 14 amino acids long. V gave up 4 bases and J gave up 3 bases; unmatched junction bases: 3. Germline assignment: CDR1 SGHRS and CDR2 YFSETQ. CDR3 amino acids: CASSIGTGGYEQYF. CDR3 sequence (DNA): TGCGCCAGCAGCATCGGGACAGGGGGCTACGAGCAGTACTTC.

This sequence joins TRBV29-1 and TRBJ2-7; tentatively, D is TRBD2 (6 bases). Trimming shortened V by 2 bases and J by 10 bases, and 27 bases separated the two germline ends. Germline V CDR1 and CDR2: SQVTM, ANQGSEA. The length of the CDR3 is 16 residues. Here the CDR3 DNA reads TGCAGCGTTGAAATGGGGGACTTGAGTTGGGGGTCCGGACAGTACTTC. Encoded protein: CSVEMGDLSWGSGQYF.

The chain couples TRBV4-2 to TRBJ2-7; D is perhaps TRBD1 (5 bases). The CDR3 has 14 amino acids. Germline V gene sequence: CDR1 LGHNA, CDR2 YNFKEQ. Trimming took off 0 bases at V and 7 bases at J, with 13 bases between the two ends. The CDR3, as DNA: TGTGCCAGCAGCCAAGATCCGAAGGGGCGGGAGCAGTACTTC. Its protein is CASSQDPKGREQYF.

The rearrangement joins TRBV6-1 to TRBJ2-7; 8 nucleotides line up with TRBD1. The germline V gene has CDR1 MNHNS and CDR2 SASEGT. There are 15 residues in the CDR3. The J segment lost 0 bases and the V segment lost 2 bases, leaving 3 bases of the junction unmatched. The CDR3, as DNA: TGTGCCAGCAGTGAAACGACAGGGGCCTCCTACGAGCAGTACTTC. It yields the protein CASSETTGASYEQYF.

The chain carries TRBV7-9 and TRBJ2-7; no clear D. The CDR3 loop spans 15 amino acids. The V and J ends lost 5 bases and 3 bases respectively, with 17 bases between them. Germline V gives CDR1 SEHNR, CDR2 FQNEAQ (reference sequence). The CDR3 loop reads CASSRREAGIYEQYF. In DNA form, the CDR3 reads TGTGCCAGCAGCCGTAGAGAGGCAGGTATCTACGAGCAGTACTTC.

The chain is built from TRBV2 and TRBJ1-4; unclear D gene. Germline CDR1 and CDR2: SNHLY and FYNNEI. The CDR3 is made up of 14 amino acids. V lost 9 bases to trimming and J lost 6 bases, with 17 bases between them. The CDR3 DNA reads TGTGCCAGTAAAGCCAGCGGGGTAGATGAAAAACTGTTTTTT. This gives the protein CASKASGVDEKLFF.

Written as DNA, the CDR3 is TGCAGTGCTAACCAACTAGCGGGGGCCTACAATGAGCAGTTCTTC. Its translation is CSANQLAGAYNEQFF. The chain carries TRBV20-1 and TRBJ2-1; 11 bases line up with TRBD2. V shed 4 bases, J shed 2 bases, and the junction held 4 bases outside the gene matches. In germline, CDR1 is DFQATT, CDR2 SNEGSKA (reference sequence). CDR3 size: 15 residues.

The genes are TRBV19 and TRBJ2-1; TRBD1 agrees at 12 bases. With 5 bases clipped from V and 7 bases from J, the junction kept 12 bases outside the gene matches. This CDR3 is 17 amino acids long. The germline V gene has CDR1 LNHDA and CDR2 SQIVND (reference sequence). The chain's CDR3 is CASSEDSGTGGGNEQFF. In DNA, the CDR3 is TGTGCCAGTAGTGAGGACTCCGGGACAGGGGGCGGGAATGAGCAGTTCTTC.

This clonotype was recorded a few times. This chain joins TRBV7-2 and TRBJ1-1; a weak D match, TRBD1 (6 bases). Trimming took 0 bases from V and 8 from J, leaving 10 bases between them. The CDR3 consists of 13 residues. Germline V gives CDR1 SGHTA, CDR2 FQGNSA. The DNA of the CDR3 is TGTGCCAGCAGCTTAGCGAGGGGGAGGGAAGCTTTCTTT. Amino acid sequence: CASSLARGREAFF. Complete variable domain (other parts from reference TRBV7-2 and TRBJ1-1): GAGVSQSPSNKVTEKGKDVELRCDPISGHTALYWYRQSLGQGLEFLIYFQGNSAPDKSGLPSDRFSAERTGGSVSTLTIQRTQQEDSAVYLCASSLARGREAFFGQGTRLTVV.

The V call is TRBV10-3, the J call TRBJ1-1; 7 nucleotides align to TRBD1. CDR1 ENHRY and CDR2 SYGVKD come from the germline V gene. Trimming took 7 bases from V and 3 from J; bases not matched to a gene: 14. The CDR3 length is 16 residues. The DNA for the CDR3 is TGTGCCATCACCCCGGGACAGTTCGGGTTGGACACTGAAGCTTTCTTT. Its translation: CAITPGQFGLDTEAFF.